This T cell receptor (beta chain) was identified during a study of T cell repertoires in cytomegalovirus infection. At the level of the study: CMV epitopes used comprised recently identified HLA-C-restricted ones and well-studied HLA-B-restricted ones. General observations from the study: Cumulative frequency of public TCR beta families picked out carriers of CMV plus the relevant HLA.

About this clonotype: Antigen unknown.

TCRdb re-derived calls from the reads in MiXCR, one entry per CDR3 protein. In the table there are 750,000 to 900,000 distinct CDR3 sequences, 25% to 30% of which are singletons. J was trimmed by 2 bases and V by 6 bases; bases with no gene match: 6. Germline CDR1 DFQATT, CDR2 SNEGSKA (reference sequence). This CDR3 spans 15 amino acids. The sample here was cultured CD8+ T cells from PBMCs, taken from culture after CMV antigen stimulation. The chain joins TRBV20-1 to TRBJ2-3, with 12 bases fitting TRBD2. The sequence came from a human donor in good health (CMV status not recorded). Some clones in this sample may be carry-over from other donors' samples. CDR3 bases: TGCAGTGCGACCGGGACTAGCGGGCCCACAGATACGCAGTATTTT. This sequence encodes CSATGTSGPTDTQYF.